What follows are 13 T cell receptor beta chains derived from one specimen sequenced in a study of monozygotic twins with inflammatory bowel disease. TCRdb processed the 5' RACE reads again and assigns one entry to each CDR3 protein, with no DNA. Its table records approximately 400,000 distinct CDR3 sequences. Sequencing was done on a sample of blood. These receptors were collected from a human donor with ulcerative colitis or Crohn's disease, or a healthy co-twin of an affected twin (not recorded which).

The chain combines TRBV10-3 with TRBJ2-1; as DNA is missing, the TRBD1 call by TCRdb cannot be tested. The CDR3 consists of 14 residues. Germline CDR1 and CDR2: ENHRY and SYGVKD. The CDR3 is CAISTGIPYNEQFF.

The chain employs TRBV19 and TRBJ2-1; as DNA is missing, the TRBD1 call by TCRdb cannot be tested. Germline V gene data show CDR1 as LNHDA and CDR2 as SQIVND (reference sequence). This CDR3 has 15 amino acids. CDR3: CASSPGVSIQYEQFF.

The genes are TRBV30 and TRBJ1-4; TCRdb indicates TRBD1, and absent DNA this call remains unverified. CDR3 length: 12 amino acids. Germline assignment: CDR1 GTSNPN and CDR2 SVGIG (reference sequence). The CDR3 sequence is CAWDSMLEKLFF. Combining the CDR3 with reference TRBV30 and TRBJ1-4 gives the whole variable domain SQTIHQWPATLVQPVGSPLSLECTVEGTSNPNLYWYRQAAGRGLQLLFYSVGIGQISSEVPQNLSASRPQDRQFILSSKKLLLSDSGFYLCAWDSMLEKLFFGSGTQLSVL.

The CDR3: CASSREGVGTGAGYEQYF. The chain is built from TRBV12-3 or TRBV12-4 and TRBJ2-7; TCRdb outputs TRBD1, but without DNA this stays unchecked. The CDR3 loop spans 18 amino acids.

The genes are TRBV14 and TRBJ2-1; TCRdb names TRBD2, which stays unverified in the absence of DNA. The length of the CDR3 is 18 residues. Germline V lookup: CDR1 SGHDN, CDR2 FVKESK. The CDR3 protein is CASSQFSGGTRSYNEQFF.

This sequence joins TRBV20-1 and TRBJ2-2; as DNA is missing, the TRBD1 call by TCRdb cannot be tested. The CDR3 totals 14 residues. CDR1 and CDR2 from the germline V gene are DFQATT and SNEGSKA (reference sequence). CDR3 protein: CSARGGWGTGELFF.

The V and J genes are TRBV27 and TRBJ2-1; as DNA is missing, the TRBD2 call by TCRdb cannot be tested. Germline V gene sequence: CDR1 MNHEY, CDR2 SMNVEV (reference sequence). This CDR3 is built from 15 residues. The CDR3 here is CASSPGTTSYNEQFF.

The V call is TRBV6-1, the J call TRBJ1-3; TCRdb names TRBD1, which stays unverified in the absence of DNA. Germline lookup yields CDR1 MNHNS and CDR2 SASEGT. The CDR3 sequence is 18 residues long. The CDR3 loop reads CASSPGTGPTLSGNTIYF.

The genes are TRBV27 and TRBJ2-3; lacking DNA, the TRBD2 call made by TCRdb goes unchecked. Germline V gene lookup returns CDR1 MNHEY and CDR2 SMNVEV (reference sequence). The CDR3 sequence is 20 residues long. CDR3 residues: CASSLSSSGTNGFGTDTQYF.

The chain joins TRBV5-6 to TRBJ1-4. Per the germline V gene, CDR1 is SGHDT and CDR2 is YYEEEE. CDR3 size: 14 residues. This CDR3 is CASSWSLGGEKLFF. Variable domain in full (rest from reference TRBV5-6 and TRBJ1-4): DAGVTQSPTHLIKTRGQQVTLRCSPKSGHDTVSWYQQALGQGPQFIFQYYEEEERQRGNFPDRFSGHQFPNYSSELNVNALLLGDSALYLCASSWSLGGEKLFFGSGTQLSVL.

The chain employs TRBV5-1 and TRBJ2-2; lacking DNA, the TRBD2 call made by TCRdb goes unchecked. The V gene's germline CDR1 is SGHRS and CDR2 YFSETQ. This CDR3 comprises 14 residues. This chain's CDR3 is CASGQEGYTGELFF. Together with reference TRBV5-1 and TRBJ2-2, the CDR3 gives the full variable domain: KAGVTQTPRYLIKTRGQQVTLSCSPISGHRSVSWYQQTPGQGLQFLFEYFSETQRNKGNFPGRFSGRQFSNSRSEMNVSTLELGDSALYLCASGQEGYTGELFFGEGSRLTVL.

The gene calls are TRBV6-2 or TRBV6-3 and TRBJ1-5; without DNA, the TCRdb call of TRBD1 cannot be checked. The germline V gene has CDR1 MNHEY and CDR2 SVGEGT. The CDR3 runs to 15 residues. Here the CDR3 reads CASSYRVRTDQPQHF.

The chain is built from TRBV18 and TRBJ2-1; TCRdb designates TRBD2, a call that cannot be tested without DNA. The germline gives CDR1 KGHSH, CDR2 LQKENI. The CDR3 runs to 16 residues. CDR3 amino acids: CASSLKQGLAYTEQFF.